The rows below give T cell receptor beta chains drawn from one sample of a study of blood T cell repertoires in COVID-19. This table comes from immunoSEQ multiplex PCR, and its TCRdb copy is limited to in-frame clones, with some not included. The sample includes 57,000 or so clones, approximately 86% of them seen just once. The specimen sequenced was peripheral blood. Source of these receptors: a man between 70 and 80 years old with acute or convalescent COVID-19. CDR3s include the opening cysteine and the closing phenylalanine or tryptophan. A D gene is named only where the DNA matches it firmly. Clone size, where shown, is once, few, many, or a class for clones that have expanded.

>TRBV11-2|-|TRBJ2-1|-
CASSLEGSSYNEQFF
TGTGCCAGCAGCTTAGAAGGGAGCTCCTACAATGAGCAGTTCTTC
>TRBV18|TRBD1|TRBJ1-2|-
CASESGQGGLYYGYTF
TGTGCCAGCGAAAGCGGACAGGGCGGGCTCTACTATGGCTACACCTTC
>TRBV11-3|TRBD2|TRBJ2-1|-
CASSLGDGGASEQFF
TGTGCCAGCAGCTTAGGCGACGGGGGGGCCTCGGAGCAGTTCTTC
>TRBV6-5|TRBD1|TRBJ2-7|-
CASLGGGTGAHEQYF
TGTGCCAGCCTTGGGGGGGGGACAGGGGCGCACGAGCAGTACTTC
>TRBV5-1|-|TRBJ1-4|-
CASSRGHGEKLFF
TGCGCCAGCAGCCGGGGACACGGAGAAAAACTGTTTTTT
>TRBV2|-|TRBJ2-1|-
CASRVTVNEQFF
TGTGCCAGCAGGGTGACAGTCAATGAGCAGTTCTTC
>TRBV20-1|TRBD1|TRBJ1-4|once
CSASKQGREKLFF
TGCAGTGCTAGTAAACAGGGGAGAGAAAAACTGTTTTTT
>TRBV19|TRBD1|TRBJ2-7|-
CASSKGTGANYEQYF
TGTGCCAGTAGTAAGGGGACAGGGGCAAACTACGAGCAGTACTTC
>TRBV5-1|-|TRBJ1-1|-
CASSSGVPWDTEAFF
TGCGCCAGCAGCTCAGGGGTCCCGTGGGACACTGAAGCTTTCTTT
>TRBV12-5|-|TRBJ2-6|-
CASGLVRGLRYGSSGGANVLTF
TGTGCTAGTGGTTTGGTACGAGGGCTACGGTACGGTTCCTCAGGAGGGGCCAACGTCCTGACTTTC
>TRBV2|TRBD1|TRBJ2-1|-
CASSELTGADEQFF
TGTGCCAGCAGTGAACTGACAGGGGCGGATGAGCAGTTCTTC
>TRBV10-3|TRBD2|TRBJ2-1|-
CAISATRLAGGAWNEQFF
TGTGCCATCAGTGCCACCCGACTAGCGGGGGGGGCGTGGAATGAGCAGTTCTTC
>TRBV2|TRBD1|TRBJ2-7|-
CASSRDRWNEQYF
TGTGCCAGCAGCCGGGACAGGTGGAACGAGCAGTACTTC
>TRBV6-6|TRBD1|TRBJ1-1|-
CASTQEAGGMNTEAFF
TGTGCCAGCACCCAAGAAGCAGGGGGGATGAACACTGAAGCTTTCTTT
>TRBV4-2|TRBD2|TRBJ2-1|-
CASSQEGTSGGLLVEQFF
TGTGCCAGCAGCCAAGAGGGTACTAGCGGGGGCTTACTCGTTGAGCAGTTCTTC
>TRBV19|-|TRBJ2-1|-
CASSTAYNEQFF
TGTGCCAGTAGCACAGCTTACAATGAGCAGTTCTTC
>TRBV20-1|-|TRBJ2-7|-
CSASDLSGYEQYF
TGCAGTGCTAGTGACCTTAGTGGCTACGAGCAGTACTTC
>TRBV10-3|TRBD1|TRBJ1-3|-
CAIRPRDRGENTIYF
TGTGCCATCAGACCCCGAGACAGGGGGGAAAACACCATATATTTT
>TRBV18|TRBD2|TRBJ2-1|few
CASSPPSGIHEQFF
TGTGCCAGCTCCCCCCCTAGCGGTATACATGAGCAGTTCTTC
>TRBV5-1|-|TRBJ1-1|-
CASSFSGIMNTEAFF
TGCGCCAGCAGCTTCTCGGGGATTATGAACACTGAAGCTTTCTTT
>TRBV28|TRBD1|TRBJ2-2|-
CASGTGGTGELFF
TGTGCCAGCGGGACAGGCGGCACCGGGGAGCTGTTTTTT
>TRBV19|-|TRBJ1-3|-
CASLQVAGNTIYF
TGTGCCAGCCTACAGGTTGCGGGAAACACCATATATTTT
>TRBV5-1|-|TRBJ2-1|-
CASSNAGLDYLSSYNEQFF
TGCGCCAGTTCAAACGCCGGTTTGGACTACCTCAGCTCCTACAATGAGCAGTTCTTC
>TRBV5-4|-|TRBJ2-3|-
CASSLRRGGPDTQYF
TGTGCCAGCAGCTTGCGGCGGGGTGGCCCAGATACGCAGTATTTT
>TRBV19|TRBD2|TRBJ2-2|-
CASKQRGGAGELFF
TGTGCCAGTAAACAGCGGGGGGGCGCCGGGGAGCTGTTTTTT
>TRBV7-9|TRBD2|TRBJ2-3|-
CASSLKRGSTDTQYF
TGTGCCAGCAGCTTAAAGCGGGGGAGCACAGATACGCAGTATTTT
>TRBV5-1|TRBD1|TRBJ2-3|-
CASSFDRGSDTQYF
TGCGCCAGCAGCTTCGACAGGGGCTCAGATACGCAGTATTTT
>TRBV13|-|TRBJ2-7|-
CASSVRGYSSYEQYF
TGTGCCAGCAGCGTGCGGGGTTACAGCTCCTACGAGCAGTACTTC
>TRBV28|TRBD1|TRBJ1-2|-
CASGGDRGYHGYTF
TGTGCCAGCGGGGGGGACAGGGGTTATCATGGCTACACCTTC
>TRBV28|TRBD1|TRBJ2-7|-
CASSPTGGRYEQYF
TGTGCCAGCAGTCCGACAGGGGGCCGGTACGAGCAGTACTTC
>TRBV6-5|TRBD1|TRBJ1-5|-
CASSFGQGFNQPQHF
TGTGCCAGCAGTTTTGGACAGGGCTTCAATCAGCCCCAGCATTTT
>TRBV11-2|TRBD2|TRBJ2-2|-
CASSLTGGMGTGELFF
TGTGCCAGCAGCTTAACGGGGGGTATGGGCACCGGGGAGCTGTTTTTT
>TRBV9|TRBD1|TRBJ1-1|-
CASSPRGTGVLTEAFF
TGTGCCAGCAGCCCAAGGGGGACAGGGGTCCTTACTGAAGCTTTCTTT
>TRBV28|TRBD2|TRBJ2-1|-
CASSLSGANEQFF
TGTGCCAGCAGTTTAAGCGGGGCGAATGAGCAGTTCTTC
>TRBV10-3|-|TRBJ2-1|-
CAISEPGFQGGAYNEQFF
TGTGCCATCAGTGAGCCGGGGTTTCAGGGAGGCGCCTACAATGAGCAGTTCTTC